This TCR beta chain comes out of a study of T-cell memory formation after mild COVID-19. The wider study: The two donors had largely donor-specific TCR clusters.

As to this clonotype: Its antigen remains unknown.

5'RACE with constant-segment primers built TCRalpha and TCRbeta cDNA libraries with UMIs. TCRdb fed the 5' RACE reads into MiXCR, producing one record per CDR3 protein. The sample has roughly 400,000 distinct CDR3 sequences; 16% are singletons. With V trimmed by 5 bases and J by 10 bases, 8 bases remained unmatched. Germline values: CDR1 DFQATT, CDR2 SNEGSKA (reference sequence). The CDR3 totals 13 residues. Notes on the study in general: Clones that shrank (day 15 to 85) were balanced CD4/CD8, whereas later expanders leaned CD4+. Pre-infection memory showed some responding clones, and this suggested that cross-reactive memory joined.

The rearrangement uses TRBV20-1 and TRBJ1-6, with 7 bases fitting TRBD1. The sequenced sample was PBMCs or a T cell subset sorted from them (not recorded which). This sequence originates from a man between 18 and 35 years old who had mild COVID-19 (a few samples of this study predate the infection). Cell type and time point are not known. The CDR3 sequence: CSAHTGVSSPLHF. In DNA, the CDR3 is TGCAGTGCTCATACAGGGGTTTCGTCACCCCTCCACTTT.